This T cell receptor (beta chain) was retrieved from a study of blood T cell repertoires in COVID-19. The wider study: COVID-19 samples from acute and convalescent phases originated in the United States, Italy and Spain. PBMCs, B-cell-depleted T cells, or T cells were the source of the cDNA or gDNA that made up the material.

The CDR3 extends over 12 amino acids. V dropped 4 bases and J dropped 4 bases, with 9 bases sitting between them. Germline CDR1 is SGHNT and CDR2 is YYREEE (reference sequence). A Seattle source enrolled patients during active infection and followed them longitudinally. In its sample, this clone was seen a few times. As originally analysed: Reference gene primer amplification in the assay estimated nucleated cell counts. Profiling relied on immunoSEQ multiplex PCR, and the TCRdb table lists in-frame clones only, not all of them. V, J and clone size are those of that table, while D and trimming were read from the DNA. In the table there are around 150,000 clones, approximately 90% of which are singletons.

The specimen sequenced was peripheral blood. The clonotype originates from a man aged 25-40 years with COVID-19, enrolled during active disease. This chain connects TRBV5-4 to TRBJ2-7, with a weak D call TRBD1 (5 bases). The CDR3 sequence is CASSADTYEQYF. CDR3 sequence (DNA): TGTGCCAGCAGCGCGGACACTTACGAGCAGTACTTC.